This T cell receptor beta chain was recorded in a study of cytomegalovirus exposure and HLA in healthy donors. There are 13 residues in the CDR3. The V gene end was trimmed by 4 bases and the J gene end by 5 bases; junction bases not matched to a gene: 3. Germline CDR1 and CDR2: SGHNT and YYREEE (reference sequence). The study's findings and limits: A missense variant in DCLRE1C was later tied to TCR beta V- and J-gene trimming. The classifier was said to identify cytomegalovirus status with high specificity and sensitivity. The study listed under 200 cytomegalovirus-associated TCR beta chains.

Primers for the PCR totalled 60 Vbeta and 13 Jbeta. Measured with immunoSEQ multiplex PCR; TCRdb has only the in-frame clones, and not every one. The table lists about 200,000 clones, around nine tenths of them singletons. Concerning this clone itself: Its specificity is not known.

When sampled, the donors appeared nominally healthy, though they likely had unrecorded immune exposures. The TCR originated in a woman in her thirties in good health and CMV-seronegative. The genes are TRBV5-4 and TRBJ1-1, with 9 bases fitting TRBD1. Specimen: PBMCs. CDR3 DNA: TGTGCCAGCAGCCAAGACAGGGGGACTGAAGCTTTCTTT. Protein: CASSQDRGTEAFF.